This T cell receptor (beta chain) is drawn from a study of blood T cell repertoires in COVID-19. Per the study methods: Nucleated cell number was recorded as an estimate derived from reference gene primer amplification. The data were produced by immunoSEQ multiplex PCR, yet TCRdb's version contains in-frame clones alone and is incomplete. V and J calls plus clone size are reproduced from that table; the DNA served to infer D and trimming. The sample holds about 160,000 clones, 80% to 95% seen once. Seattle patient enrollment occurred during active infection, with longitudinal follow-up thereafter. V was trimmed by 8 bases and J by 5 bases, leaving 21 bases between them. The germline V gene has CDR1 MDHEN and CDR2 SYDVKM. The CDR3 has 15 residues.

The receptor's source is a man aged 25-45 years with COVID-19, enrolled during active disease. This chain links TRBV28 with TRBJ1-1; weak D call: TRBD1 (6 bases). Sample: peripheral blood. CDR3 bases: TGTGCCAGCTATTACTCCACAGGGCGAGCGACTGAAGCTTTCTTT. Translated, it gives CASYYSTGRATEAFF.